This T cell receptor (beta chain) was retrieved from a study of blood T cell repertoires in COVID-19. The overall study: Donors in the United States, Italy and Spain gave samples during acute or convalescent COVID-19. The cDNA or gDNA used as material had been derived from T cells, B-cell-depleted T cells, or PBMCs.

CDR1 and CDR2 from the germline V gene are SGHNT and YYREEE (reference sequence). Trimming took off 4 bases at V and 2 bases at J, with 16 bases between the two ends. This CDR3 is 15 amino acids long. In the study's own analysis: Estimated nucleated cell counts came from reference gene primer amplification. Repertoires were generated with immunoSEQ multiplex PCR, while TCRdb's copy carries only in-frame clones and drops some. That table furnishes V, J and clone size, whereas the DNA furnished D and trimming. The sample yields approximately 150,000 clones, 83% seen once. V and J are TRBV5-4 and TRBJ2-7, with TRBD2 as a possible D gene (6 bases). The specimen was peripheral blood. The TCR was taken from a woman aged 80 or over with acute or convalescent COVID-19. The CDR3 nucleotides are TGTGCCAGCAGCCTGGCGCCTCGGGAGACCTACGAGCAGTACTTC. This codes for CASSLAPRETYEQYF.